The rows below give T cell receptor beta chains drawn from one sample of a study of T-cell reconstitution after alpha-beta-depleted transplantation in children. TCRdb analysed the PCR reads with MiXCR anew, one entry per CDR3 protein. In the table there are roughly 490,000 distinct CDR3 sequences, about an eighth of which are singletons. The source was PBMCs, mostly from graft donor cells, collected 180 days after TCRalphabeta/CD19-depleted stem cell transplant. The receptor source for this set is a female patient between 2 and 10 years old who had a stem cell transplant for aplastic anemia, so the T cells may come from the graft donor. CDR3s include the opening cysteine and the closing phenylalanine or tryptophan. Each record gives: V gene, J gene, clone size, D gene, CDR3 DNA, CDR3 protein. The D gene is left open where the match is weak. The size entry is marked missing in some rows and otherwise reads once, few, many or a size class.

V: TRBV12-3/TRBV12-4
J: TRBJ1-1
size: few
D: TRBD1
DNA: TGTGCCAGCAGTCAACGACAGGGACACACTGAAGCTTTCTTT
CDR3: CASSQRQGHTEAFF

V: TRBV7-6
J: TRBJ2-2
size: .
D: .
DNA: TGTGCCAGCAGCGAGGGAAGTGCGGGATCACGGGGGGAGCTGTTTTTT
CDR3: CASSEGSAGSRGELFF

V: TRBV7-9
J: TRBJ2-5
size: .
D: TRBD2
DNA: TGTGCCAGCAGCGAAGCTGGCGGGAGGGTTAAAGAGACCCAGTACTTC
CDR3: CASSEAGGRVKETQYF

V: TRBV7-4
J: TRBJ2-1
size: few
D: TRBD2
DNA: TGTGCCAGCAGCTTAGTGCCGGGGACTAGCGGGGGTTACAATGAGCAGTTCTTC
CDR3: CASSLVPGTSGGYNEQFF

V: TRBV15
J: TRBJ2-7
size: .
D: TRBD1
DNA: TGTGCCACCAGCAGACTAGACAGGGGCCCTTTCTACGAGCAGTACTTC
CDR3: CATSRLDRGPFYEQYF

V: TRBV12-3/TRBV12-4
J: TRBJ2-7
size: few
D: .
DNA: TGTGCCAGCAGTAAACAGGCGGGCTCCTACGAGCAGTACTTC
CDR3: CASSKQAGSYEQYF

V: TRBV7-9
J: TRBJ2-5
size: .
D: .
DNA: TGTGCCAGCAGCTTAGCGCCCGGGGAAGAGACCCAGTACTTC
CDR3: CASSLAPGEETQYF

V: TRBV2
J: TRBJ2-3
size: .
D: TRBD1
DNA: TGTGCCAGCAGCGGCTCCGGGACAGGGAGCACAGATACGCAGTATTTT
CDR3: CASSGSGTGSTDTQYF

V: TRBV5-1
J: TRBJ2-7
size: .
D: TRBD1
DNA: TGCGCCAGCAGCTCCCGATTAGGACAGGTGGGCTCCTACGAGCAGTACTTC
CDR3: CASSSRLGQVGSYEQYF

V: TRBV30
J: TRBJ1-1
size: once
D: .
DNA: TGTGCCTGGAGTGAGGGGAGAGGGGTCACTGAAGCTTTCTTT
CDR3: CAWSEGRGVTEAFF

V: TRBV5-1
J: TRBJ2-3
size: .
D: .
DNA: TGCGCCAGCAGCGATCTAGGGAGCACAGATACGCAGTATTTT
CDR3: CASSDLGSTDTQYF

V: TRBV11-2
J: TRBJ2-2
size: once
D: .
DNA: TGTGCCAGCAGCTCACGACCAAGAGCTGGTGTAGGAAACACCGGGGAGCTGTTTTTT
CDR3: CASSSRPRAGVGNTGELFF

V: TRBV29-1
J: TRBJ1-2
size: .
D: .
DNA: TGCAGCGTTGGCCCTGACAGGAGGAGAGGCTACACCTTC
CDR3: CSVGPDRRRGYTF

V: TRBV5-1
J: TRBJ1-2
size: few
D: TRBD1
DNA: TGCGCCAGCAGCTCGGCAGGGGGGGACTATGGCTACACCTTC
CDR3: CASSSAGGDYGYTF

V: TRBV12-3/TRBV12-4
J: TRBJ2-1
size: .
D: TRBD2
DNA: TGTGCCAGCAAGAGGACTAGCGGGAGGGCAGGCGAGCAGTTCTTC
CDR3: CASKRTSGRAGEQFF

V: TRBV3-1
J: TRBJ2-4
size: .
D: .
DNA: TGTGCCTGCAGCCAAGAACAGTCAGCCAAAAACATTCAGTACTTC
CDR3: CACSQEQSAKNIQYF

V: TRBV29-1
J: TRBJ2-1
size: many
D: .
DNA: TGCAGCGTTGACATTCGGAGGTACAATGAGCAGTTCTTC
CDR3: CSVDIRRYNEQFF

V: TRBV5-6
J: TRBJ2-7
size: .
D: .
DNA: TGTGCCAGCAGCTGGGGACTCCTTACCTACGAGCAGTACTTC
CDR3: CASSWGLLTYEQYF

V: TRBV20-1
J: TRBJ1-1
size: .
D: TRBD1
DNA: TGCAGTGCTAGAGTCCAGACAGGGACTGAAGCTTTCTTT
CDR3: CSARVQTGTEAFF

V: TRBV28
J: TRBJ2-3
size: few
D: .
DNA: .
CDR3: CASSFFGPGSGRANTQYF

V: TRBV30
J: TRBJ2-5
size: .
D: .
DNA: TGTGCCTGGACGCCTAGCGAAGAGACCCAGTACTTC
CDR3: CAWTPSEETQYF

V: TRBV7-2
J: TRBJ2-5
size: .
D: TRBD2
DNA: TGTGCCAGCAGCTTAGGGACTAGCATAGAAGAGACCCAGTACTTC
CDR3: CASSLGTSIEETQYF

V: TRBV10-3
J: TRBJ2-1
size: .
D: TRBD2
DNA: TGTGCCATCAATAGCGGGGCGACTACTAATGAGCAGTTCTTC
CDR3: CAINSGATTNEQFF

V: TRBV24-1
J: TRBJ2-7
size: .
D: .
DNA: TGTGCCACCAGTGATTCCCTGGGCTACGAGCAGTACTTC
CDR3: CATSDSLGYEQYF

V: TRBV5-1
J: TRBJ2-2
size: .
D: .
DNA: TGCGCCAGTTGTCTCACCGGGGAGCTGTTTTTT
CDR3: CASCLTGELFF

V: TRBV28
J: TRBJ2-7
size: .
D: TRBD1
DNA: TGTGCCAGCAGTAGAGAGACAGGGGGGTTCTACGAGCAGTACTTC
CDR3: CASSRETGGFYEQYF

V: TRBV28
J: TRBJ2-5
size: few
D: .
DNA: TGTGCCAGCAGTTTATTTTGGCAAGAGACCCAGTACTTC
CDR3: CASSLFWQETQYF

V: TRBV4-1
J: TRBJ2-5
size: few
D: TRBD2
DNA: TGCGCCAGCAGCCAAGATAGGGCGGGGGGACAAGAGACCCAGTACTTC
CDR3: CASSQDRAGGQETQYF

V: TRBV20-1
J: TRBJ1-3
size: .
D: TRBD1
DNA: TGCAGTGCGCGGGACAGAAGTAGGGACACCATATATTTT
CDR3: CSARDRSRDTIYF

V: TRBV6-1
J: TRBJ1-1
size: few
D: .
DNA: TGTGCCAGCAGTCCCGGGACCCGGGGAACTGAAGCTTTCTTT
CDR3: CASSPGTRGTEAFF

V: TRBV25-1
J: TRBJ2-7
size: few
D: TRBD1
DNA: TGTGCCAGCAGTGAAGCCGGGACAGGGAAAATCTACGAGCAGTACTTC
CDR3: CASSEAGTGKIYEQYF

V: TRBV3-1
J: TRBJ1-6
size: few
D: .
DNA: TGTGCCAGCAGCCAAGTTGCAGGGACCTATAATTCACCCCTCCACTTT
CDR3: CASSQVAGTYNSPLHF

V: TRBV6-2/TRBV6-3
J: TRBJ2-1
size: .
D: .
DNA: TGTGCCAGCAGTTACTCCATATCTCCCTCCGGGCCCTTTTACAATGAGCAGTTCTTC
CDR3: CASSYSISPSGPFYNEQFF

V: TRBV24-1
J: TRBJ2-5
size: few
D: .
DNA: TGTGCCACCAGTGTCTTTCAAGAGACCCAGTACTTC
CDR3: CATSVFQETQYF